These T cell receptor beta chains were read from a single sample in a study of cytomegalovirus exposure and HLA in healthy donors. This table comes from immunoSEQ multiplex PCR, and its TCRdb copy is limited to in-frame clones, with some not included. The repertoire includes about 160,000 clones, approximately 87% of them detected once, and roughly 5.7% sits in the top ten. What was sequenced was PBMCs. These receptor sequences come from a woman aged 25 to 39 in good health and CMV-seronegative. CDR3s include the opening cysteine and the closing phenylalanine or tryptophan. Fields, in order: V gene, clone size, J gene, D gene, CDR3 DNA, CDR3 protein. D genes are given only for firm matches. The listing skips clone size in some rows; elsewhere it reads once, few, many or a size class.

v_call: TRBV19
clone_size: NA
j_call: TRBJ1-2
d_call: TRBD1
cdr3_nt: TGTGCCAGTAGTCAGTCCACAGGGGTCTATGGCTACACCTTC
cdr3_aa: CASSQSTGVYGYTF

v_call: TRBV7-9
clone_size: NA
j_call: TRBJ2-1
d_call: NA
cdr3_nt: TGTGCCAGCAGCTTAGCTCAAGGTACTCATTACAATGAGCAGTTCTTC
cdr3_aa: CASSLAQGTHYNEQFF

v_call: TRBV5-1
clone_size: NA
j_call: TRBJ2-5
d_call: TRBD2
cdr3_nt: TGCGCCAGCAGAACCGGGACTAGTCTGCTTGAGACCCAGTACTTC
cdr3_aa: CASRTGTSLLETQYF

v_call: TRBV6-1
clone_size: once
j_call: TRBJ2-7
d_call: TRBD2
cdr3_nt: TGTGCCAGCAGTGAACGACTAGCGCCTGCCTACGAGCAGTACTTC
cdr3_aa: CASSERLAPAYEQYF

v_call: TRBV6-1
clone_size: many
j_call: TRBJ2-5
d_call: NA
cdr3_nt: TGTGCCAGCAGAGACACGTACCAAGAGACCCAGTACTTC
cdr3_aa: CASRDTYQETQYF

v_call: TRBV7-9
clone_size: NA
j_call: TRBJ1-2
d_call: TRBD1
cdr3_nt: TGTGCCAGCAGCTCGACAGGGTCCGTCTATCATGGCTACACCTTC
cdr3_aa: CASSSTGSVYHGYTF

v_call: TRBV25-1
clone_size: NA
j_call: TRBJ2-1
d_call: NA
cdr3_nt: TGTGCCAGCAGAGAAAAGGGGTCTTTCTCCTACAATGAGCAGTTCTTC
cdr3_aa: CASREKGSFSYNEQFF

v_call: TRBV5-1
clone_size: NA
j_call: TRBJ1-3
d_call: NA
cdr3_nt: TGCGCCAGCAGCTTGGGATACGTAGATGCCACCATATATTTT
cdr3_aa: CASSLGYVDATIYF

v_call: TRBV6-5
clone_size: NA
j_call: TRBJ1-1
d_call: NA
cdr3_nt: TGTGCCAGCAGTTACTCCTGGTCTAGGAACACTGAAGCTTTCTTT
cdr3_aa: CASSYSWSRNTEAFF

v_call: TRBV7-9
clone_size: NA
j_call: TRBJ1-1
d_call: NA
cdr3_nt: TGTGCCAGCAGCGCCGGGGCGGGGAACACTGAAGCTTTCTTT
cdr3_aa: CASSAGAGNTEAFF